This TCR beta chain was documented in a study of CD8+ T cells in alopecia areata (dated by TCRdb to 2017 to 2018). Study-level background: Treated patients were enrolled in an open-label pilot trial of oral tofacitinib, 5 to 10 mg twice daily, for moderate-to-severe alopecia areata. In both human patients and the C3H/HeJ mouse model, the study applied high-throughput TCRbeta sequencing to look at T cell clonal expansion in alopecia areata. Clonality in the scalp was compared among normal scalp (n=4), patchy alopecia areata scalp (n=8), and alopecia totalis/universalis scalp (n=8). TCRbeta CDR3 regions were amplified by immunoSEQ multiplex PCR using 35 Vbeta forward and 13 Jbeta reverse primers. On the human side, TCRbeta sequencing was run on scalp tissue and on sorted CD4+ and CD8+ peripheral blood T cells from healthy controls and from alopecia areata patients with either patchy or totalis/universalis disease. Patients stayed on tofacitinib for 6 to 18 months and then had 6 months of follow-up off drug so that delayed response and recurrence could be assessed. Patients on tofacitinib were biopsied at baseline and after 4 and 24 weeks of treatment, and several of the patients also had a later scalp biopsy. The RNA source kit depended on sample type: the PAXgene miRNA kit for fixed scalp, the miRNeasy kit for PBMCs, and the RNeasy kit for mouse skin. The SALT score, which quantifies the percentage of affected scalp surface area, was used to measure disease severity in treated patients. General conclusions and limits of the study: Unlike mouse skin, which is dominated by gammadelta T cells, normal human skin has resident alphabeta T cells that are also sequenced, and this complicates analysis of the scalp TCR repertoire. Compared with mice, TCR sequences shared between patients were less clear, possibly partly because of HLA diversity across the patient population. Many expanded lesional clones persisted in scalp and blood during tofacitinib treatment, which may partly explain relapse after stopping treatment. The treated cohort was small, with a single nonresponder, so links between baseline CD8+ expansion and response need larger studies. Compared with normal scalp, lesional scalp, particularly in alopecia totalis/universalis, had higher clonality and more expanded CD8+ clones, which suggests antigenic drive. With tofacitinib, both scalp clonality and the number of expanded CD8+ clones among the top 100 scalp clones went down significantly.

The CDR3, from cysteine to phenylalanine, totals 15 residues. The retained sequence is limited to the CDR3, 45 bases, with the frame set at the first base. V is pared back by 0 bases and J by 0 bases, with 9 bases lying between the germline termini. From a lookup of the germline V gene, CDR1 and CDR2 are LGHNA and YNFKEQ. The library was built by means of the immunoSEQ multiplex PCR assay. For TCR sequencing, RNA was extracted from every sample and reverse transcribed into cDNA to serve as template. SuperScript III was used for first-strand cDNA synthesis, primed with a 2:1 mix of oligo-dT and random hexamers. A synthetic immune receptor repertoire was used to measure amplification bias, and any remaining bias was corrected computationally. Regarding the original processing steps: Raw reads were preprocessed for error removal, and CDR3 was defined according to IMGT conventions as running from the conserved cysteine to phenylalanine. Clonality was computed by normalizing Shannon entropy by log2 of the number of productive unique TCRs and subtracting the result from 1. Scalp TCRbeta sequences were cross-referenced with sorted blood CD4 and CD8 repertoires so that the CD4 or CD8 identity of scalp clones could be inferred. TCRdb took over this immuneACCESS table, retaining in-frame rearrangements with V and J assigned. Such tables are incomplete; in checked studies, under half of the missing clones stem from an unresolved V gene, and the remainder is unexplained. V, J and clone size are taken as reported in that table, and D and trimming were inferred from the DNA itself. The sample yields 160,000 or so clones; approximately 52% were counted once. The biggest ten clones account for 16% of the sample.

Remarks on this clone: The antigen this receptor binds is unknown. No per-base quality is available; no much larger clone lies one base away.

Taken with the paper, the label for treatment or condition translates to: oral pan-JAK inhibitor, 5-10 mg twice daily. Lesional scalp punch biopsies and peripheral blood were obtained from alopecia areata patients. After PBMCs were isolated by density centrifugation and stained for CD3, CD4 and CD8, a FACSAria was used to sort CD4+ and CD8+ T cells. This receptor chain uses TRBV4-2 and TRBJ2-7; the D gene identity is not certain. Sequences were derived from CD4+ T cells sorted from blood, sampled at roughly week 55, from a patient treated with tofacitinib. This clonotype was obtained from a human donor with alopecia areata. The DNA reads as follows: TGTGCCAGCAGCCAAGATTGGTTGAGCTCCTACGAGCAGTACTTC. It specifies CASSQDWLSSYEQYF.